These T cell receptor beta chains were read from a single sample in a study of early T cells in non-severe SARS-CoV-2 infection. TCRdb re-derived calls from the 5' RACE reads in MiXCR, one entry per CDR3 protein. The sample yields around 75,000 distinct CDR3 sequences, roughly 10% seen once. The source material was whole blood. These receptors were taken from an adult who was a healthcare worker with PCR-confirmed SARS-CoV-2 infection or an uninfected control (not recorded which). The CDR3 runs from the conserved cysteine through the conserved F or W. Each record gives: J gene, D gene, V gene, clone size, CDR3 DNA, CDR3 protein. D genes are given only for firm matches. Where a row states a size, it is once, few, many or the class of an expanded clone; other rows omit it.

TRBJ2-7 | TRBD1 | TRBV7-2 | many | TGTGCCAGCAAATCGACAGGGGGAGGGTACGAGCAGTACTTC | CASKSTGGGYEQYF
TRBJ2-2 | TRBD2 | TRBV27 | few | TGTGCCAGCAGTTCGGGACTAGCGGGAGGGCCAGGGGAGCTGTTTTTT | CASSSGLAGGPGELFF
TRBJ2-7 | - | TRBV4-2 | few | TGTGCCAGCAGCCAAGAGTTAGGACACCCCGAATCCTACGAGCAGTACTTC | CASSQELGHPESYEQYF
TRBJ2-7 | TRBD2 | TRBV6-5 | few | TGTGCCAGCAGGGGGAGGGACCTCTCCTACGAGCAGTACTTC | CASRGRDLSYEQYF
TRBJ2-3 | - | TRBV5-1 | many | TGCGCCAGCAGCCAGGAGGGGGGACGGAAATACACAGATACGCAGTATTTT | CASSQEGGRKYTDTQYF
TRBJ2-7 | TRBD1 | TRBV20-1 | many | TGCAGTGCTTTAGGAGGACAGGGAACTTCATACGAGCAGTACTTC | CSALGGQGTSYEQYF
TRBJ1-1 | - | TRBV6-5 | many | TGTGCCGCTCAGGGTAGGACTGAAGCTTTCTTT | CAAQGRTEAFF
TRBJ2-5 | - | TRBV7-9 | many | TGTGCCAGCAGCCCCGGACAGATCCAAGAGACCCAGTACTTC | CASSPGQIQETQYF
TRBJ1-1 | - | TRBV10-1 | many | TGCGCCAGCAGTGGTAAAGTACCCGTCACTGAAGCTTTCTTT | CASSGKVPVTEAFF
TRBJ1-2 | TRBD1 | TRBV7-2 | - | TGTGCCAGCAGCCGGGACAGGAACAACTATGGCTACACCTTC | CASSRDRNNYGYTF
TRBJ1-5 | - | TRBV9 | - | TGTGCCAGCAGCCAACAGGGCAATCGCAATCAGCCCCAGCATTTT | CASSQQGNRNQPQHF
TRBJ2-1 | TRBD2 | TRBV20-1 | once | TGCAGTGCTAGACGGAATAGCGGGAGGGACGAGCAGTTCTTC | CSARRNSGRDEQFF
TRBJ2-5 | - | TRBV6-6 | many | TGTGCCAGCAGTTTGAGCCGGCAAGAGACCCAGTACTTC | CASSLSRQETQYF
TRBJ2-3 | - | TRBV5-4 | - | TGTGCCAGCAGCTGGGGGGGCGGGAGAGCAGATACGCAGTATTTT | CASSWGGGRADTQYF
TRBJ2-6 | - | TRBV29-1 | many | TGCAGCGTATCGACAGGCAACTCTGGGGCCAACGTCCTGACTTTC | CSVSTGNSGANVLTF
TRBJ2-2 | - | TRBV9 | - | TGTGCCAGCAGCGTAGGATCCGGAACGAACACCGGGGAGCTGTTTTTT | CASSVGSGTNTGELFF
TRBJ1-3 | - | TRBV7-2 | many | TGTGCCAGCAGTCCCCCCGGGTCGGGAAACACCATATATTTT | CASSPPGSGNTIYF
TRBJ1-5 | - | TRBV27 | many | TGTGCCAGCAAACGTGGGGTGAATCAGCCCCAGCATTTT | CASKRGVNQPQHF
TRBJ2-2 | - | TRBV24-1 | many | TGTGCCACCAGCGAGGGAAGCGGTACCGGGGAGCTGTTTTTT | CATSEGSGTGELFF
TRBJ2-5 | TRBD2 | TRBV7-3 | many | TGTGCCAGCAGCTCCCCGGGACTAGCGGAAGAGACCCAGTACTTC | CASSSPGLAEETQYF
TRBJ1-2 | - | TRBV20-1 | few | TGCAGTGCAGCCACGGACAGTACCTATGGCTACACCTTC | CSAATDSTYGYTF
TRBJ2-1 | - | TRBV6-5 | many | TGTGCCAGCAGTTACGGCGGTAGCGGTTCCTACAATGAGCAGTTCTTC | CASSYGGSGSYNEQFF
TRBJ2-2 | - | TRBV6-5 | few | TGTGCCAGCAAAAGGTCCAGGAACACCGGGGAGCTGTTTTTT | CASKRSRNTGELFF
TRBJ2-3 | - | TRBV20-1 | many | TGCAGTACCCTCGCGGGGAGGAGTAAAAGCACAGATACGCAGTATTTT | CSTLAGRSKSTDTQYF
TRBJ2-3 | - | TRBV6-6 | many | TGTGCCAGCAGTTACTCAGCAGCAGATACGCAGTATTTT | CASSYSAADTQYF
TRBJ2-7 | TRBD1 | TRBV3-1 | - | TGTGCCAGCAGCCAAGAGACAGGGTTGTGGGCCTACGAGCAGTACTTC | CASSQETGLWAYEQYF
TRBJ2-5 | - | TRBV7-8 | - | TGTGCCAGCAGCTTAGATCTGGAGCGGCACCAAGAGACCCAGTACTTC | CASSLDLERHQETQYF
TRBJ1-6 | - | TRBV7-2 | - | TGTGCCAGCAGATTACAGGATTCACCCCTCCACTTT | CASRLQDSPLHF
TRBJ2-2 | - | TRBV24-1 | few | TGTGCCACCAGTGACTACGTAGCCACCGGGGAGCTGTTTTTT | CATSDYVATGELFF
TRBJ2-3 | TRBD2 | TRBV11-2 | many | TGTGCCAGCAGCTTAAATTCCGGGGTAGCGGGAGGGCCGGGAACGCAGTATTTT | CASSLNSGVAGGPGTQYF
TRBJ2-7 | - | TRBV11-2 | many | TGTGCCAGCAGCCTACAAGGACAGCTATCCTACGAGCAGTACTTC | CASSLQGQLSYEQYF
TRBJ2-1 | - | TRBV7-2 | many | TGTGCCAGCAGTCACGAATCTGATGAGCAGTTCTTC | CASSHESDEQFF
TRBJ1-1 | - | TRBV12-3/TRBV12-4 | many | TGTGCCAGTCAGCCGAGGGTAAGTGGCACTGAAGCTTTCTTT | CASQPRVSGTEAFF
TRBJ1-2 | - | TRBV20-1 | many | TGCAGTGCTAGAGGGGTGGACAGCTCCTATGGCTACACCTTC | CSARGVDSSYGYTF
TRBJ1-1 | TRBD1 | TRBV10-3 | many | TGTGCCATCAGAAACGCGGACAGGTTGAACACTGAAGCTTTCTTT | CAIRNADRLNTEAFF
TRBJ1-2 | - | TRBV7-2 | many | TGTGCCAGCAGCTTAAGTCAGGCTAACTATGGCTACACCTTC | CASSLSQANYGYTF
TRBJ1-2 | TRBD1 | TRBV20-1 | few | TGCAGTGCGCCACAGGGGGCGCGCAATGGCTACACCTTC | CSAPQGARNGYTF
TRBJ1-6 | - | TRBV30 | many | TGTGCCTGGACAGGCAGGGAGAATTCACCCCTCCACTTT | CAWTGRENSPLHF
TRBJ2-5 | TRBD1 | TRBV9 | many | TGTGCCAGCAGCGTAGGTAGGGGGCGGCAAGAGACCCAGTACTTC | CASSVGRGRQETQYF
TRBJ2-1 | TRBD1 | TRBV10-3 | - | TGTGCCATCAGTGTTTCGACAGGGGGCTTCTACAATGAGCAGTTCTTC | CAISVSTGGFYNEQFF
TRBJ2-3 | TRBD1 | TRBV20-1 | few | TGCAGTGTAAGGGGACAGAGCACAGATACGCAGTATTTT | CSVRGQSTDTQYF
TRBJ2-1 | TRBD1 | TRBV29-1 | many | TGCAGCGTTCAACAGGGGTTCGAGCAGTTCTTC | CSVQQGFEQFF
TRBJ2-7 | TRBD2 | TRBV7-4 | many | TGTGCCAGCAGCTTAGGCACTAGCGGGAGTATTTACGAGCAGTACTTC | CASSLGTSGSIYEQYF
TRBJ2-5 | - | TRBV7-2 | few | TGTGCCAGCAGTCGCGGCGAGACCCAGTACTTC | CASSRGETQYF
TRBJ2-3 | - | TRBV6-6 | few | TGTGCCAGCCACGCGGGGGCTCAAGATACGCAGTATTTT | CASHAGAQDTQYF
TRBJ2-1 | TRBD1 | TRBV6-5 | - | TGTGCCAGCAGTTACCAACCGGGACAGGGGCTTAATGAGCAGTTCTTC | CASSYQPGQGLNEQFF